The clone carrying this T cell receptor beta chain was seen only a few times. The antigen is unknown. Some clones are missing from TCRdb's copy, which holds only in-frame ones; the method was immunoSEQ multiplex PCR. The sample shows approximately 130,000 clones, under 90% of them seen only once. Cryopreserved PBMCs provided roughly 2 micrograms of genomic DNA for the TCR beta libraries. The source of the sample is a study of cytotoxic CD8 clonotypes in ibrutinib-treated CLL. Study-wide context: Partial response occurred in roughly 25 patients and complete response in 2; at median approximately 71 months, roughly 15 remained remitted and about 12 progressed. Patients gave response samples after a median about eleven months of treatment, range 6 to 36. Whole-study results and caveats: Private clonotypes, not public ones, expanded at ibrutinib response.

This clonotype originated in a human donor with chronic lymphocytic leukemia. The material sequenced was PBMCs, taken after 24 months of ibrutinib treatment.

As DNA, the CDR3 is TGTGCCAGCAGTTACGGTGGCAGAGGAACGGGGCAGCCCCAGCATTTT. Amino acids: CASSYGGRGTGQPQHF. The chain uses TRBV6-5 and TRBJ1-5, with D hard to call. This CDR3 comprises 16 residues. V was pared by 2 bases and J by 7 bases, with 18 bases between. CDR1 is MNHEY and CDR2 is SVGAGI in the germline V gene.